The 28 T cell receptor beta chains given below trace back to one sample, sequenced in a study of T-cell memory formation after mild COVID-19. TCRdb fed the 5' RACE reads into MiXCR, producing one record per CDR3 protein. The table includes 550,000 to 700,000 distinct CDR3 sequences, 18% detected once. Source material: PBMCs or a T cell subset sorted from them (not recorded which). Receptor source: an adult woman who had mild COVID-19 (a few samples of this study predate the infection). Cell type and time point are not known.

The V gene is TRBV5-5, the J gene TRBJ2-7; 13 bases map to TRBD2. Germline lookup yields CDR1 SGHKS and CDR2 YYEKEE (reference sequence). Losses at the gene ends were 2 bases for V and 3 bases for J; bases not matched to a gene: 5. The CDR3 has 16 residues. CDR3 bases: TGTGCCAGCAGCTTAGGACTAGCGGGGGATTACTACGAGCAGTACTTC. Amino acid sequence: CASSLGLAGDYYEQYF.

This clonotype appeared a few times. V usage is TRBV24-1 and J usage is TRBJ2-1; 11 bases align to TRBD2. The CDR3 length is 19 residues. After removal of 2 bases from V and 0 bases from J, the junction contained 8 bases not matched to a gene. Germline V gene lookup returns CDR1 KGHDR and CDR2 SFDVKD. In DNA form, the CDR3 reads TGTGCCACCAGTGATTGGGGTAGCGGGAGGGCGAGCTCCTACAATGAGCAGTTCTTC. It is translated as CATSDWGSGRASSYNEQFF.

The rearrangement links TRBV24-1 to TRBJ2-3, with TRBD2 matching over 9 bases. Germline V lookup: CDR1 KGHDR, CDR2 SFDVKD. Trimming removed 3 bases from V and 0 bases from J; junction bases left unmatched: 6. The CDR3 sequence is 17 residues long. Here the CDR3 reads CATSDPLAGMSTDTQYF. DNA for the CDR3: TGTGCCACCAGTGATCCTCTAGCGGGAATGAGCACAGATACGCAGTATTTT.

J is TRBJ2-1 and V is TRBV7-8; maybe TRBD2 (6 bases). V was cut by 4 bases and J by 4 bases, with 17 bases left in between. The CDR3 sequence is 16 residues long. CDR1 SGHVS and CDR2 FQNEAQ come from the germline V gene. CDR3 amino acids: CASSSLGSGRYNEQFF. Written as DNA, the CDR3 is TGTGCCAGCAGCTCCCTCGGGAGCGGGCGTTACAATGAGCAGTTCTTC.

This clonotype turned up a few times. CDR3 protein: CASSPRDSTGELFF. In DNA form, the CDR3 reads TGTGCCAGCAGCCCGAGGGACAGCACCGGGGAGCTGTTTTTT. The rearrangement uses TRBV3-1 and TRBJ2-2; 7 bases map to TRBD1. CDR1 is LGHDT and CDR2 is YNNKEL in the germline V gene (reference sequence). The CDR3 spans 14 residues. With V trimmed by 4 bases and J by 4 bases, 3 bases remained unmatched.

This clonotype turned up a few times. J is TRBJ2-2 and V is TRBV7-3, with D unclear. The CDR3 totals 14 residues. The ends were cut back, 0 bases at V and 5 bases at J, with 7 bases in the middle. Germline assignment: CDR1 SGHTA and CDR2 FQGTGA. CDR3 DNA: TGTGCCAGCAGCTTAACGTCCGTGACCGGGGAGCTGTTTTTT. Amino acid sequence: CASSLTSVTGELFF.

This clonotype was counted between two and nine times. The chain couples TRBV24-1 to TRBJ2-2; D is unresolved. The CDR3 spans 14 residues. Trimming cost V 2 bases and J 0 bases, with 3 bases left between them. The germline gives CDR1 KGHDR, CDR2 SFDVKD. The CDR3 sequence: CATSDSANTGELFF. In nucleotides, the CDR3 is TGTGCCACCAGTGATTCAGCGAACACCGGGGAGCTGTTTTTT.

The rearrangement joins TRBV12-3 or TRBV12-4 to TRBJ2-7; D is perhaps TRBD1 or TRBD2 (5 bases each). The ends were cut back, 6 bases at V and 1 base at J, with 13 bases in the middle. This CDR3 region has 14 residues. This CDR3 is CASRMSGTSYEQYF. For the CDR3, the DNA is TGTGCCAGCAGAATGTCCGGGACGTCCTACGAGCAGTACTTC.

This clonotype was detected only a few times. The chain has TRBV15 and TRBJ2-1; D unresolved. Trimming shortened V by 0 bases and J by 2 bases, and 8 bases separated the two germline ends. This CDR3 region has 15 residues. Germline CDR1 LNHNV, CDR2 YYDKDF (reference sequence). This CDR3 reads CATSRDPDAYNEQFF. CDR3 DNA sequence: TGTGCCACCAGCAGAGACCCGGACGCCTACAATGAGCAGTTCTTC.

This clonotype was seen only a few times. Here the CDR3 DNA reads TGTGCCAGCAGCGTAGGTTTCAGGGTTGGTTCACCCCTCCACTTT. Translation gives CASSVGFRVGSPLHF. The genes are TRBV9 and TRBJ1-6; tentative D call: TRBD1 (5 bases). The germline CDR1 and CDR2 sequences are SGDLS and YYNGEE. The CDR3 has 15 residues. V lost 0 bases and J 9 bases, leaving 13 bases between the germline ends.

This clonotype has only a few counts. The chain is built from TRBV18 and TRBJ2-2, with D unresolved. Germline V gene data show CDR1 as KGHSH and CDR2 as LQKENI. The CDR3 loop spans 15 amino acids. V lost 2 bases and J lost 5, with 12 bases in between. The CDR3 region is CASSPSETVTGELFF. The CDR3, as DNA: TGTGCCAGCTCACCATCCGAGACTGTAACCGGGGAGCTGTTTTTT.

CDR3 amino acids: CASSYARFKGTEAFF. In nucleotides, the CDR3 is TGTGCCAGCAGTTACGCGCGCTTCAAGGGGACTGAAGCTTTCTTT. This rearrangement joins TRBV6-5 to TRBJ1-1, with D possibly being TRBD1 (5 bases). Trimming left V 2 bases short and J 5 bases short, with 15 bases between. Germline assignment: CDR1 MNHEY and CDR2 SVGAGI. CDR3 length equals 15 residues.

This clonotype occurred a few times. CDR3 region: CSVLAPLAGEQYF. In nucleotides, the CDR3 is TGCAGCGTTTTAGCCCCCCTCGCAGGAGAGCAGTACTTC. V gene TRBV29-1 combines with J gene TRBJ2-7; the D is unclear. V was pared by 5 bases and J by 7 bases, with 18 bases between. The CDR3 runs to 13 residues. Looked up from germline, CDR1 is SQVTM and CDR2 is ANQGSEA.

The genes are TRBV19 and TRBJ2-5; D possibly corresponds to TRBD2 (6 bases). The CDR3 is 14 residues long. Trimming cost V 8 bases and J 4 bases, with 17 bases left between them. Germline V gives CDR1 LNHDA, CDR2 SQIVND (reference sequence). As DNA, the CDR3 is TGTGCCAGTTGCCCCGGGGGACGTCGAGAGACCCAGTACTTC. Residues: CASCPGGRRETQYF.

This rearrangement joins TRBV6-5 to TRBJ2-7; the match to TRBD1 covers 9 bases. The junction had 6 bases not matched to a gene; V was cut back by 0 bases and J by 6 bases. The germline CDR1 and CDR2 sequences are MNHEY and SVGAGI. The CDR3 totals 15 residues. The CDR3, as DNA: TGTGCCAGCAGTTACTCTGAACAGGGGGCCTCCGAGCAGTACTTC. Translation gives CASSYSEQGASEQYF.

The genes are TRBV21-1 and TRBJ1-5; the table names TRBD1, a call not compared with the DNA. TRBV21-1 is annotated as a pseudogene. The CDR3 is made up of 15 amino acids. In DNA, the CDR3 is TGTGCCAGCAGCAGATTGAGGGGGCGCGATCAGCCCCAGCATTTT. Translation gives CASSRLRGRDQPQHF.

This clonotype was observed a few times. The V gene is TRBV12-3 or TRBV12-4, the J gene TRBJ2-3, with D uncertain. The V end lost 2 bases, the J end lost 8 bases, and 17 bases lay between the germline ends. CDR3 length: 15 residues. In nucleotides, the CDR3 is TGTGCCAGCAGTTTACTAGGGTTCGGCCCCTCTACGCAGTATTTT. Its protein is CASSLLGFGPSTQYF.

The CDR3 DNA reads TGTGCCAGCAGCTTAGAAGCGAAGATCGGGGGGCAGGCGTACGAGCAGTACTTC. It yields the protein CASSLEAKIGGQAYEQYF. The rearrangement joins TRBV11-1 to TRBJ2-7; D is perhaps TRBD2 (7 bases). The CDR3 covers 18 residues. The germline V gene has CDR1 SGHAT and CDR2 FQDESV (reference sequence). V lost 1 base, J lost 4 bases, and 23 bases lay in between. The full variable domain, with the rest looked up from reference TRBV11-1 and TRBJ2-7, is EAEVAQSPRYKITEKSQAVAFWCDPISGHATLYWYRQILGQGPELLVQFQDESVVDDSQLPKDRFSAERLKGVDSTLKIQPAELGDSAMYLCASSLEAKIGGQAYEQYFGPGTRLTVT.

The rearrangement links TRBV5-1 to TRBJ2-3; D remains unclear. Germline V gene data show CDR1 as SGHRS and CDR2 as YFSETQ. CDR3 size: 11 residues. The V end lost 1 base, the J end lost 8 bases, and 5 bases lay between the germline ends. DNA of the CDR3: TGCGCCAGCAGCTTGAAGGTTACGCAGTATTTT. Residues: CASSLKVTQYF.

J is TRBJ2-3 and V is TRBV19, with D possibly TRBD2 on 5 matching bases. Per germline, CDR1 LNHDA and CDR2 SQIVND (reference sequence). Trimming shortened V by 5 bases and J by 0 bases, and 9 bases separated the two germline ends. This CDR3 has 14 amino acids. The CDR3 DNA is TGTGCCAGTAGTGGCTGGACTAGCACAGATACGCAGTATTTT. Translating gives CASSGWTSTDTQYF.

This clonotype has more than one count but fewer than ten. The J gene is TRBJ2-7, the V gene TRBV6-2 or TRBV6-3; 9 nucleotides line up with TRBD1. Trimming took 3 bases from V and 5 from J; bases not matched to a gene: 11. Germline V CDR1 and CDR2: MNHEY, SVGEGT. CDR3 size: 16 residues. In nucleotides, the CDR3 is TGTGCCAGCAGTTATTCTTCCGGGACAGGGTCGGACGAGCAGTACTTC. Translation gives CASSYSSGTGSDEQYF.

This clonotype was seen a few times. The chain links TRBV7-9 to TRBJ2-7, with D possibly being TRBD1 (6 bases). V lost 1 base and J lost 0, with 16 bases in between. The CDR3 is made up of 17 amino acids. Germline V lookup: CDR1 SEHNR, CDR2 FQNEAQ (reference sequence). The CDR3 DNA reads TGTGCCAGCAGCTTAGGGACAGCTTCTCCGTCCTCCTACGAGCAGTACTTC. Amino acid sequence: CASSLGTASPSSYEQYF.

The rearrangement joins TRBV19 to TRBJ2-5; TRBD1 agrees at 9 bases. The CDR3 loop spans 18 amino acids. Germline loops: CDR1 LNHDA, CDR2 SQIVND (reference sequence). With 3 bases clipped from V and 6 bases from J, the junction kept 17 bases outside the gene matches. CDR3: CASSIPGTGLGTRKTQYF. The CDR3 DNA reads as TGTGCCAGTAGTATCCCCGGGACAGGGCTTGGGACCAGAAAGACCCAGTACTTC.

The chain is built from TRBV12-3 or TRBV12-4 and TRBJ2-1, with unresolved D. Trimming removed 6 bases at V and 7 bases at J, with 16 bases between. The CDR3 totals 14 residues. The CDR3 region has the DNA TGTGCCAGCAGGACTCCGGGCCCACGGAATGAGCAGTTCTTC. This codes for CASRTPGPRNEQFF.

This chain's CDR3 is CASSEGGGVLYEQYF. The DNA for the CDR3 is TGTGCCAGCAGTGAGGGCGGGGGGGTACTCTACGAGCAGTACTTC. The chain joins TRBV6-1 to TRBJ2-7; 9 nucleotides match TRBD2. Germline CDR1 is MNHNS and CDR2 is SASEGT. The CDR3 spans 15 residues. The junction had 6 bases not matched to a gene; V was cut back by 3 bases and J by 3 bases.

The V call is TRBV12-3 or TRBV12-4, the J call TRBJ2-1; 14 bases match TRBD2. The trim removed 5 bases at V and 7 bases at J, leaving 1 base unmatched. The CDR3 consists of 14 residues. The CDR3 sequence is CASSGTSGSNEQFF. CDR3 coding DNA: TGTGCCAGCAGTGGGACTAGCGGGAGTAATGAGCAGTTCTTC.

V usage is TRBV3-1 and J usage is TRBJ2-5; D is undetermined. In germline, CDR1 is LGHDT, CDR2 YNNKEL (reference sequence). Trimming shortened V by 4 bases and J by 4 bases, and 19 bases separated the two germline ends. There are 16 residues in the CDR3. The CDR3 coding sequence is TGTGCCAGCAGCCCGAGAGTGAGTGAGCAACGAGAGACCCAGTACTTC. Its protein is CASSPRVSEQRETQYF.

This clonotype was recorded a few times. The gene calls are TRBV6-1 and TRBJ1-4; D is uncertain. V lost 6 bases and J 0 bases, leaving 8 bases between the germline ends. Germline lookup yields CDR1 MNHNS and CDR2 SASEGT. There are 14 residues in the CDR3. DNA for the CDR3: TGTGCCAGCAGATCAGGAGCAACTAATGAAAAACTGTTTTTT. Residues: CASRSGATNEKLFF.